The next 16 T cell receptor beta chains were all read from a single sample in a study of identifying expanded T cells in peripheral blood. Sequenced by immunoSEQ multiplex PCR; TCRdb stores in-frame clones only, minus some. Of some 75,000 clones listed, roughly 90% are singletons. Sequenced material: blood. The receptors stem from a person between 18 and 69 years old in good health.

This chain's CDR3 is CASSVDPTDTQYF. The CDR3 region has the DNA TGTGCCAGCAGCGTAGATCCCACAGATACGCAGTATTTT. The chain links TRBV9 to TRBJ2-3; D is unresolved. The V end was cut by 0 bases, the J end by 2 bases, with 4 bases between. Germline V gene lookup returns CDR1 SGDLS and CDR2 YYNGEE. The CDR3 has 13 amino acids.

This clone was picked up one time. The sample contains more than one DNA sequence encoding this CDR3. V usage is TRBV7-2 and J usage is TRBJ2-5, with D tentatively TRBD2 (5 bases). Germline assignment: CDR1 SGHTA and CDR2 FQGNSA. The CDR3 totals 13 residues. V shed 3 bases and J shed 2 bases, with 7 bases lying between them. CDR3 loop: CASSFGGQETQYF. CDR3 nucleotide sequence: TGTGCCAGCAGCTTCGGCGGGCAAGAGACCCAGTACTTC.

The CDR3 here is CVCGEGASYNEQFF. In nucleotides, the CDR3 is TGTGTGTGTGGGGAGGGGGCCTCCTACAATGAGCAGTTCTTC. The V call is TRBV7-8, the J call TRBJ2-1; either TRBD1 or TRBD2 may fit D (7 bases each). Germline V gene lookup returns CDR1 SGHVS and CDR2 FQNEAQ. There are 14 residues in the CDR3.

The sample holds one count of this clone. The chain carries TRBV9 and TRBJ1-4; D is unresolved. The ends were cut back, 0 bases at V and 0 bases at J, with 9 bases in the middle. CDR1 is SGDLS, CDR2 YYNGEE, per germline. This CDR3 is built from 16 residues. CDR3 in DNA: TGTGCCAGCAGCGTAGATGAGGATGCAACTAATGAAAAACTGTTTTTT. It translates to CASSVDEDATNEKLFF.

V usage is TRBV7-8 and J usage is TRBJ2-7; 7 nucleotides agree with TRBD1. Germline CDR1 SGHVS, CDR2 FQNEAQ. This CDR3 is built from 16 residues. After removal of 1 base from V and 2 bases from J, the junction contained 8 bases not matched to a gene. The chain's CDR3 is CASSLVLQGDTYEQYF. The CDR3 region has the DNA TGTGCCAGCAGCTTAGTTCTTCAGGGGGACACCTACGAGCAGTACTTC.

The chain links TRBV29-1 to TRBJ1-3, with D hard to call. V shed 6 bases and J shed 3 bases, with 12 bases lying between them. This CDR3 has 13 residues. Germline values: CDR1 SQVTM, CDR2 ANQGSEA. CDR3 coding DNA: TGCAGCGTAGGATCGAGGGATGGAAACACCATATATTTT. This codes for CSVGSRDGNTIYF.

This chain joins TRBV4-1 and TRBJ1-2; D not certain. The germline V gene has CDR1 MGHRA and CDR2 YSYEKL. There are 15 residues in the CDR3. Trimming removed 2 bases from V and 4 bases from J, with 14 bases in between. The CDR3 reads CASSQNMAVAYGYTF. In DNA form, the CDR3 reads TGCGCCAGCAGCCAAAATATGGCCGTCGCCTATGGCTACACCTTC.

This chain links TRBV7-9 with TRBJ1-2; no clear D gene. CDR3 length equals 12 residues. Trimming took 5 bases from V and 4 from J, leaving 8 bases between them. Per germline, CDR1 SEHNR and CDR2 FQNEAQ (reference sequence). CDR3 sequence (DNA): TGTGCCAGCAGCGAGGGCCTCTATGGCTACACCTTC. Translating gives CASSEGLYGYTF.

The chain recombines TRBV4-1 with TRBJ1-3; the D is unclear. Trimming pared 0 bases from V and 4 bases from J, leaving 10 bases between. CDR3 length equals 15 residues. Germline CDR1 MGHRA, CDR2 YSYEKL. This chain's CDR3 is CASSQEGPQGNTIYF. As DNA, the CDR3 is TGCGCCAGCAGCCAAGAAGGGCCCCAAGGAAACACCATATATTTT.

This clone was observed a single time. CDR3 DNA sequence: TGTGCCAGCAGTGTCACTGGGAGGGACAGTAACACCGGGGAGCTGTTTTTT. Protein: CASSVTGRDSNTGELFF. The chain employs TRBV28 and TRBJ2-2, with D possibly being TRBD1 or TRBD2 (7 bases each). The germline gives CDR1 MDHEN, CDR2 SYDVKM. The CDR3 spans 17 residues. The V and J ends lost 5 bases and 2 bases respectively, with 18 bases between them.

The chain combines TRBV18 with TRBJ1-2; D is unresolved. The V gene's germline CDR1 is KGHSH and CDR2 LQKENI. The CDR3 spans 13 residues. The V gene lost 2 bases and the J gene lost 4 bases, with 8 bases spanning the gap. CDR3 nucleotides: TGTGCCAGCTCACCAAACAGATCCTATGGCTACACCTTC. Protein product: CASSPNRSYGYTF.

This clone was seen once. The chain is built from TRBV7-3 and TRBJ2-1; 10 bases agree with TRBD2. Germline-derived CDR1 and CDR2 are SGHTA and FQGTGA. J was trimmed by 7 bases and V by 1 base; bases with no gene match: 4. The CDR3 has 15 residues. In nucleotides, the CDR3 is TGTGCCAGCAGCTTAAAACTAGCGGGAAATAATGAGCAGTTCTTC. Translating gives CASSLKLAGNNEQFF.

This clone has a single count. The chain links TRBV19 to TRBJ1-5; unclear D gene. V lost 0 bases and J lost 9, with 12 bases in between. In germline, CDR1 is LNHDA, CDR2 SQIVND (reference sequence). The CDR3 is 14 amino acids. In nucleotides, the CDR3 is TGTGCCAGTAGTATAGAGGCCGTCGTAGGGCCCCAGCATTTT. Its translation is CASSIEAVVGPQHF.

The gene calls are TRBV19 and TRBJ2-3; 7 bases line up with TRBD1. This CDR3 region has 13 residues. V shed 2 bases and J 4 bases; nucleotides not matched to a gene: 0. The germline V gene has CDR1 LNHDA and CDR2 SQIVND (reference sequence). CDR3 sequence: CASSIQGADTQYF. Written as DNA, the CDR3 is TGTGCCAGTAGTATACAGGGGGCAGATACGCAGTATTTT.

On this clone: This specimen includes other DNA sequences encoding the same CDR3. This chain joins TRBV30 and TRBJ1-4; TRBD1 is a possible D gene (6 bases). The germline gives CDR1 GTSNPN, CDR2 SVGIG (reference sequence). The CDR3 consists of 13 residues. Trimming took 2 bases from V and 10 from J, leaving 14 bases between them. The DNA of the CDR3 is TGTGCCTGGAGTCAGGCACTAGGGGGAAAACTGTTTTTT. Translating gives CAWSQALGGKLFF.

CDR3 DNA: TGTGCCAGCAGCCAGACAGCGAACACTGAAGCTTTCTTT. It codes for CASSQTANTEAFF. The V and J genes are TRBV6-5 and TRBJ1-1; maybe TRBD1 (5 bases). V lost 6 bases and J 1 base, leaving 9 bases between the germline ends. The CDR3 has 13 residues. Germline assignment: CDR1 MNHEY and CDR2 SVGAGI.